This passage covers 27 T cell receptor beta chains from one sample sequenced in a study of T cell repertoires in ileal Crohn's disease. Time point of the sample: inflamed ileum from the surgical specimen. Produced via immunoSEQ multiplex PCR; TCRdb's table is partial and in-frame only. This table has 15,000 or so clones, around 79% appearing once. The sample comprised ileal tissue. The receptors originated from an adult with Crohn's disease.

V usage is TRBV11-2 and J usage is TRBJ2-7; D is uncertain. V lost 5 bases and J 3 bases, leaving 8 bases between the germline ends. Germline loops: CDR1 SGHAT, CDR2 FQNNGV. The CDR3 loop spans 12 amino acids. The CDR3 nucleotides read TGTGCCAGCAGCCAGACACGCTACGAGCAGTACTTC. Residues: CASSQTRYEQYF.

The chain recombines TRBV19 with TRBJ1-5; TRBD1 matches at 7 bases. The trim removed 0 bases at V and 5 bases at J, leaving 4 bases unmatched. CDR3 length equals 15 residues. Germline CDR1 LNHDA, CDR2 SQIVND (reference sequence). The chain's CDR3 is CASSIETTGHQPQHF. As DNA, the CDR3 is TGTGCCAGTAGTATAGAGACGACAGGGCATCAGCCCCAGCATTTT. Together with reference TRBV19 and TRBJ1-5, the CDR3 gives the full variable domain: DGGITQSPKYLFRKEGQNVTLSCEQNLNHDAMYWYRQDPGQGLRLIYYSQIVNDFQKGDIAEGYSVSREKKESFPLTVTSAQKNPTAFYLCASSIETTGHQPQHFGDGTRLSIL.

This chain uses TRBV4-2 with TRBJ2-6; D unclear. The V gene's germline CDR1 is LGHNA and CDR2 YNFKEQ. The CDR3 is 16 amino acids. Trimming took off 0 bases at V and 0 bases at J, with 6 bases between the two ends. CDR3: CASSQDTGSGANVLTF. CDR3 in DNA: TGTGCCAGCAGCCAAGATACGGGCTCTGGGGCCAACGTCCTGACTTTC.

This clone was recorded only once. The chain couples TRBV7-6 to TRBJ2-7; possibly TRBD1 for D (6 bases). V lost 4 bases, J lost 1 base, and 11 bases lay in between. Germline V gene sequence: CDR1 SGHVS, CDR2 FNYEAQ. The CDR3 contains 14 residues. The CDR3 region has the DNA TGTGCCAGCAGCTCACAGGGACCGTCCTACGAGCAGTACTTC. Its protein is CASSSQGPSYEQYF.

The rearrangement links TRBV5-1 to TRBJ2-3; D perhaps matches TRBD2 (5 bases). The CDR3 is 15 amino acids. V was cut by 3 bases and J by 6 bases, with 17 bases left in between. Germline V gene data show CDR1 as SGHRS and CDR2 as YFSETQ. The CDR3 is CASSSSGSPTDTQYF. Here the CDR3 DNA reads TGCGCCAGCAGCTCTTCGGGGTCCCCGACCGATACGCAGTATTTT.

This clone was detected a few times. CDR3 sequence (DNA): TGTGCCAGCAGCTTAGGGGCCAGGGGGCCCGGGGATAATGAAAAACTGTTTTTT. Translating it yields CASSLGARGPGDNEKLFF. This rearrangement joins TRBV7-7 to TRBJ1-4; 8 bases align to TRBD1. The CDR3 contains 18 residues. Losses at the gene ends were 1 base for V and 4 bases for J; bases not matched to a gene: 11. Germline V gives CDR1 SSHAT, CDR2 FNYEAQ (reference sequence).

The V gene is TRBV6-6, the J gene TRBJ1-2, with a weak D call TRBD1 (5 bases). CDR3 length equals 11 residues. The ends were cut back, 6 bases at V and 8 bases at J, with 10 bases in the middle. Looked up from germline, CDR1 is MNHNY and CDR2 is SVGAGI (reference sequence). The CDR3 loop is CASSREEGYTF. Here the CDR3 DNA reads TGTGCCAGCAGCAGGGAGGAGGGCTACACCTTC.

The genes are TRBV2 and TRBJ1-5, with a tentative D call TRBD1 (5 bases). The CDR3 is made up of 14 amino acids. Germline CDR1 SNHLY, CDR2 FYNNEI. Trimming removed 6 bases at V and 0 bases at J, with 9 bases between. The CDR3 DNA follows: TGTGCCAGCAGCTGGGGGTATAGCAATCAGCCCCAGCATTTT. Translating it yields CASSWGYSNQPQHF.

The rearrangement links TRBV6-1 to TRBJ1-1, with a possible D match to TRBD1 (5 bases). This CDR3 has 11 residues. The germline V gene has CDR1 MNHNS and CDR2 SASEGT. V lost 8 bases to trimming and J lost 3 bases, with 7 bases between them. In DNA, the CDR3 is TGTGCCAGCCGGGGGGACACTGAAGCTTTCTTT. Its protein is CASRGDTEAFF.

The count of this clone is one. The chain has TRBV6-1 and TRBJ2-7; the match to TRBD2 covers 7 bases. Germline V lookup: CDR1 MNHNS, CDR2 SASEGT. With 5 bases clipped from V and 4 bases from J, the junction kept 11 bases outside the gene matches. The CDR3 contains 15 residues. The CDR3 is CASSSRDGGFYEQYF. CDR3 in DNA: TGTGCCAGCAGTTCCCGGGACGGGGGGTTTTACGAGCAGTACTTC.

This clone came up once. The chain joins TRBV5-1 to TRBJ2-7, with D possibly matching TRBD2 (6 bases). V dropped 4 bases and J dropped 6 bases, with 14 bases sitting between them. Germline V lookup: CDR1 SGHRS, CDR2 YFSETQ. The CDR3 has 13 residues. CDR3 sequence reads: CASSATTSSEQYF. The CDR3 coding sequence is TGCGCCAGCAGCGCCACGACTAGTAGCGAGCAGTACTTC.

The V and J genes are TRBV5-6 and TRBJ1-4, with 7 nucleotides matching TRBD1. This CDR3 has 15 amino acids. CDR1 and CDR2 (germline): SGHDT, YYEEEE. V lost 1 base, J lost 4 bases, and 4 bases stayed unmatched. The CDR3 here is CASSLLGTVNEKLFF. The CDR3 DNA reads as TGTGCCAGCAGCTTGCTCGGGACAGTTAATGAAAAACTGTTTTTT. Variable domain in full (rest from reference TRBV5-6 and TRBJ1-4): DAGVTQSPTHLIKTRGQQVTLRCSPKSGHDTVSWYQQALGQGPQFIFQYYEEEERQRGNFPDRFSGHQFPNYSSELNVNALLLGDSALYLCASSLLGTVNEKLFFGSGTQLSVL.

This chain links TRBV25-1 with TRBJ1-3; 10 bases align to TRBD1. Per the germline V gene, CDR1 is MGHDK and CDR2 is SYGVNS. With 5 bases clipped from V and 0 bases from J, the junction kept 7 bases outside the gene matches. The CDR3 contains 17 residues. CDR3 DNA sequence: TGTGCCAGCAGTAAAGGGACAGGGGAGCCCTCTGGAAACACCATATATTTT. This translates into CASSKGTGEPSGNTIYF. Together with reference TRBV25-1 and TRBJ1-3, the CDR3 gives the full variable domain: EADIYQTPRYLVIGTGKKITLECSQTMGHDKMYWYQQDPGMELHLIHYSYGVNSTEKGDLSSESTVSRIRTEHFPLTLESARPSHTSQYLCASSKGTGEPSGNTIYFGEGSWLTVV.

This chain joins TRBV5-4 and TRBJ2-3; 10 nucleotides match TRBD1. The CDR3 is 15 residues long. CDR1 and CDR2 from the germline V gene are SGHNT and YYREEE (reference sequence). V was pared by 4 bases and J by 4 bases, with 6 bases of the junction left unmatched. CDR3 bases: TGTGCCAGCAGCCCGACAGGGGGCCGCGCAGATACGCAGTATTTT. As protein: CASSPTGGRADTQYF.

The chain couples TRBV25-1 to TRBJ2-3; D is possibly TRBD1 (6 bases). Trimming stripped 2 bases from V and 1 base from J, with 10 bases between. Germline assignment: CDR1 MGHDK and CDR2 SYGVNS. CDR3 size: 15 residues. The CDR3, as DNA: TGTGCCAGCAGTGAAACAGGGTCACGCACAGATACGCAGTATTTT. It is translated as CASSETGSRTDTQYF.

The chain carries TRBV7-9 and TRBJ2-7; tentatively, D is TRBD1 (6 bases). Trimming took off 3 bases at V and 3 bases at J, with 15 bases between the two ends. The CDR3 contains 15 residues. Looked up from germline, CDR1 is SEHNR and CDR2 is FQNEAQ (reference sequence). In nucleotides, the CDR3 is TGTGCCAGCAGCTTTGCCGGGACAAATTTCTACGAGCAGTACTTC. It specifies CASSFAGTNFYEQYF.

V and J are TRBV5-6 and TRBJ1-4; D is undetermined. Trimming shortened V by 0 bases and J by 4 bases, and 7 bases separated the two germline ends. There are 14 residues in the CDR3. Germline-derived CDR1 and CDR2 are SGHDT and YYEEEE. CDR3 in amino acids: CASSLAGLNEKLFF. DNA of the CDR3: TGTGCCAGCAGCTTGGCAGGCCTTAATGAAAAACTGTTTTTT.

The CDR3 sequence is CASSMGTGQPRNTEAFF. CDR3 sequence (DNA): TGTGCCAGCAGCATGGGGACAGGGCAACCGAGGAACACTGAAGCTTTCTTT. This chain connects TRBV7-9 to TRBJ1-1; 9 bases agree with TRBD1. With 5 bases clipped from V and 1 base from J, the junction kept 11 bases outside the gene matches. CDR3 length: 17 amino acids. Per the germline V gene, CDR1 is SEHNR and CDR2 is FQNEAQ (reference sequence).

The V call is TRBV6-4, the J call TRBJ2-3; TRBD2 is a possible D gene (6 bases). Germline V gene lookup returns CDR1 MRHNA and CDR2 SNTAGT. This CDR3 is built from 16 residues. Trimming took 3 bases from V and 4 from J, leaving 17 bases between them. CDR3 coding DNA: TGTGCCAGCAGTGAACAAGCGGGTGGGACCTCAGATACGCAGTATTTT. Its protein is CASSEQAGGTSDTQYF.

The chain uses TRBV5-1 and TRBJ2-6; D is ambiguous. V was trimmed by 4 bases and J by 2 bases, leaving 10 bases between them. This CDR3 comprises 15 residues. The V gene's germline CDR1 is SGHRS and CDR2 YFSETQ. The CDR3 DNA sequence: TGCGCCAGCAGCCGGACGAACGCTGGGGCCAACGTCCTGACTTTC. Translating it yields CASSRTNAGANVLTF.

CDR3 in amino acids: CASSSLSGTMGYGYTF. CDR3 in DNA: TGTGCCAGCAGTTCTCTCTCCGGGACTATGGGGTATGGCTACACCTTC. The gene calls are TRBV27 and TRBJ1-2, with D possibly being TRBD1 (5 bases). Germline V gene lookup returns CDR1 MNHEY and CDR2 SMNVEV (reference sequence). V was shortened by 4 bases and J by 5 bases, with 20 bases between the two germline ends. This CDR3 region has 16 residues.

The chain is built from TRBV5-6 and TRBJ1-4; possibly TRBD1 for D (6 bases). Trimming took off 4 bases at V and 10 bases at J, with 20 bases between the two ends. This CDR3 contains 15 residues. Per the germline V gene, CDR1 is SGHDT and CDR2 is YYEEEE. The CDR3 loop is CASSLGSPLQGKLFF. The DNA of the CDR3 is TGTGCCAGCAGCCTGGGCTCCCCTCTACAGGGAAAACTGTTTTTT.

The J gene is TRBJ2-5, the V gene TRBV5-1, with 7 bases identical to TRBD1. Germline values: CDR1 SGHRS, CDR2 YFSETQ. This CDR3 spans 14 amino acids. V was clipped by 3 bases and J by 5 bases; unmatched bases: 7. Written as DNA, the CDR3 is TGCGCCAGCAGCTACCAGGGGGTTCAGGAGACCCAGTACTTC. As protein: CASSYQGVQETQYF.

This clone was detected only a few times. The rearrangement uses TRBV29-1 and TRBJ1-1, with D unclear. This CDR3 contains 14 residues. V was trimmed by 4 bases and J by 0 bases, leaving 12 bases between them. The germline CDR1 and CDR2 sequences are SQVTM and ANQGSEA. The DNA of the CDR3 is TGCAGCGTTGGTAGTAGATACTTGAACACTGAAGCTTTCTTT. Translating it yields CSVGSRYLNTEAFF. The whole variable domain, remainder taken from reference TRBV29-1 and TRBJ1-1, is SAVISQKPSRDICQRGTSLTIQCQVDSQVTMMFWYRQQPGQSLTLIATANQGSEATYESGFVIDKFPISRPNLTFSTLTVSNMSPEDSSIYLCSVGSRYLNTEAFFGQGTRLTVV.

The chain employs TRBV5-5 and TRBJ1-6, with 11 bases lining up with TRBD1. CDR1 SGHKS and CDR2 YYEKEE come from the germline V gene (reference sequence). This CDR3 region has 16 residues. J gave up 9 bases and V 4 bases, and 9 bases lay outside the gene matches. The DNA of the CDR3 is TGTGCCAGCAGCACCCGGACAGGGGGCGCTTTTTCACCCCTCCACTTT. This encodes CASSTRTGGAFSPLHF.

This clone is a singleton in its sample. The chain uses TRBV5-1 and TRBJ2-5, with D tentatively TRBD1 (5 bases). V was trimmed by 4 bases and J by 1 base, leaving 8 bases between them. Germline CDR1 reads SGHRS; CDR2 reads YFSETQ. The CDR3 spans 13 residues. The CDR3, as DNA: TGCGCCAGCAGCGGGGCAGGCCAAGAGACCCAGTACTTC. It encodes CASSGAGQETQYF.

The chain combines TRBV5-1 with TRBJ1-1; possible D gene TRBD1, 5 bases. This CDR3 is 15 amino acids long. Germline V gene lookup returns CDR1 SGHRS and CDR2 YFSETQ. The V and J ends lost 3 bases and 2 bases respectively, with 14 bases between them. Here the CDR3 reads CASSYRIGDNTEAFF. CDR3 in DNA: TGCGCCAGCAGCTATCGAATAGGGGACAACACTGAAGCTTTCTTT.